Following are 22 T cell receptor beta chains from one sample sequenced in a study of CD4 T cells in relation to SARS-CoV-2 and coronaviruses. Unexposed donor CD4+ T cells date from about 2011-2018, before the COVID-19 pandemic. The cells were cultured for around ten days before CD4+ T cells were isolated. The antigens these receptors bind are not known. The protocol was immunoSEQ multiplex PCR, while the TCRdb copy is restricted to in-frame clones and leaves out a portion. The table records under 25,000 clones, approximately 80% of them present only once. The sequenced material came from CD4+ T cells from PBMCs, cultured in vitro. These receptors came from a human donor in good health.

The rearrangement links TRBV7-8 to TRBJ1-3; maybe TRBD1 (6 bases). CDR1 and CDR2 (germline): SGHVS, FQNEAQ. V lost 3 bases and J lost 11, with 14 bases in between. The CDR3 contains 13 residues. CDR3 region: CASSLSGASAIYF. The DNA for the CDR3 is TGTGCCAGCAGCTTGTCAGGGGCCTCTGCCATATATTTT.

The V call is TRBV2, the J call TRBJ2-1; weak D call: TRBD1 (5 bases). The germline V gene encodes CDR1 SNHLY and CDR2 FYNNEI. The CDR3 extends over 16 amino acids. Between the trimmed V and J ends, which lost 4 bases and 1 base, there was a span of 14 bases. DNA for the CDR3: TGTGCCAGCAGTGGGCCCCCTCAGGGTTCCTACAATGAGCAGTTCTTC. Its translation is CASSGPPQGSYNEQFF.

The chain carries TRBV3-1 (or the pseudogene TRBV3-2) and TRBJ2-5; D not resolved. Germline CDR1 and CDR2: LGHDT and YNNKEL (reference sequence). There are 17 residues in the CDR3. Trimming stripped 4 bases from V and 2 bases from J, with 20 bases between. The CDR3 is CASSLPPGTHLQETQYF. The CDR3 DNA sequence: TGTGCCAGCAGCCTCCCCCCTGGAACCCATCTTCAAGAGACCCAGTACTTC.

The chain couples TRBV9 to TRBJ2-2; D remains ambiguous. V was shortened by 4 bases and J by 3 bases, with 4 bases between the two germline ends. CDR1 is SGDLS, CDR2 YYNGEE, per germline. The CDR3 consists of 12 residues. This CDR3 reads CASSPHTGELFF. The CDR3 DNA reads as TGTGCCAGCAGCCCCCACACCGGGGAGCTGTTTTTT. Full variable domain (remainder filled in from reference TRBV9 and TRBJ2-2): DSGVTQTPKHLITATGQRVTLRCSPRSGDLSVYWYQQSLDQGLQFLIQYYNGEERAKGNILERFSAQQFPDLHSELNLSSLELGDSALYFCASSPHTGELFFGEGSRLTVL.

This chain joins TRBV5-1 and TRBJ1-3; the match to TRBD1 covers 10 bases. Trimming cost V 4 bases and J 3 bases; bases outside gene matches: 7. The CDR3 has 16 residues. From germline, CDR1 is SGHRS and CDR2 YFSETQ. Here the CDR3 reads CASSRRQGAGGNTIYF. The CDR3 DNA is TGCGCCAGCAGCCGAAGACAGGGGGCAGGTGGAAACACCATATATTTT.

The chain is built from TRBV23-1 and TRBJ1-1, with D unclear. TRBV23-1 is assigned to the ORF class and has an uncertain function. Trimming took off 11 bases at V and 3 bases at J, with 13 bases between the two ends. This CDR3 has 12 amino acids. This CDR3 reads CAAARRYTEAFF. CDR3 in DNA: TGCGCCGCGGCGCGTCGGTACACTGAAGCTTTCTTT.

The CDR3 DNA reads TGTGCCAGCAGCTTAATGGGGCAGGGCTCCTTGTACGAGCAGTTCTTC. Its protein is CASSLMGQGSLYEQFF. This chain joins TRBV11-2 and TRBJ2-1; the D gene is possibly TRBD1 (5 bases). Germline V gives CDR1 SGHAT, CDR2 FQNNGV. V was pared by 2 bases and J by 10 bases, with 21 bases between. The CDR3 contains 16 residues.

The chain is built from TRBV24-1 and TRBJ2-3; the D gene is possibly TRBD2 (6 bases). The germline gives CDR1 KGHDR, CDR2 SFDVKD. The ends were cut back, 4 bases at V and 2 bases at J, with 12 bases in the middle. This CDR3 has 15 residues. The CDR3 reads CATSEGRLYTDTQYF. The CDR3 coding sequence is TGTGCCACCAGTGAGGGGAGGTTATACACAGATACGCAGTATTTT.

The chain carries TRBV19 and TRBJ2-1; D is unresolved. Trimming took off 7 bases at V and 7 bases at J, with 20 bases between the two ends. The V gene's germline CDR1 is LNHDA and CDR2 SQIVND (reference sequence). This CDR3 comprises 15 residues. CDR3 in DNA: TGTGCCAGTACTCAGGACGTCCGGCAGTCGAATGAGCAGTTCTTC. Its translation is CASTQDVRQSNEQFF.

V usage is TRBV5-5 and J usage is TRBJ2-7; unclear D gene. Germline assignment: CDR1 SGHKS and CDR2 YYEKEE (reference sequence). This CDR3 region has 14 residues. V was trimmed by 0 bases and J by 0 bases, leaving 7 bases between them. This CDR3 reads CASSLEGYSYEQYF. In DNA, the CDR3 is TGTGCCAGCAGCTTGGAAGGGTACTCCTACGAGCAGTACTTC.

The CDR3 reads CVDRGLSQYF. The CDR3, as DNA: TGTGTAGACAGGGGGCTATCGCAGTACTTC. The gene calls are TRBV25-1 and TRBJ2-7, with 10 positions matching TRBD1. The germline CDR1 and CDR2 sequences are MGHDK and SYGVNS. The length of the CDR3 is 10 residues.

The CDR3 sequence is CASSLAPPGENSGNTIYF. Written as DNA, the CDR3 is TGCGCCAGCAGCTTGGCCCCTCCAGGGGAGAATTCTGGAAACACCATATATTTT. The rearrangement links TRBV5-1 to TRBJ1-3, with a weak D call TRBD1 (6 bases). The germline gives CDR1 SGHRS, CDR2 YFSETQ. The CDR3 covers 18 residues. V was pared by 0 bases and J by 1 base, with 17 bases between.

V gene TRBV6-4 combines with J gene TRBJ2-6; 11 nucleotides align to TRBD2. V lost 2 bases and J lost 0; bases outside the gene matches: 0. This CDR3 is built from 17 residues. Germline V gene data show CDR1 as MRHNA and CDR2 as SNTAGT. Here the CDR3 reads CASSDGTSGSGANVLTF. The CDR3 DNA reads TGTGCCAGCAGTGACGGGACTAGCGGCTCTGGGGCCAACGTCCTGACTTTC.

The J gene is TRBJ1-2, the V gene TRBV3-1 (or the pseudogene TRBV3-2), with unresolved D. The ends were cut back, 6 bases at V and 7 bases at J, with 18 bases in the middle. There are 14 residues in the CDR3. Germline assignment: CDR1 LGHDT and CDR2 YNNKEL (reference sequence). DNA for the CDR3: TGTGCCAGCAGAAAAGCGGAAAGTTCTAGTGGCTACACCTTC. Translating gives CASRKAESSSGYTF.

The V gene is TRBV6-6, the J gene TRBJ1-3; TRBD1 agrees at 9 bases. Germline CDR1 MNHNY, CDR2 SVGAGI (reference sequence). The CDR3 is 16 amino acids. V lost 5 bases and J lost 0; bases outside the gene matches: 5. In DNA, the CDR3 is TGTGCCAGCAGTGCCTCGGGACAGGGCTCTGGAAACACCATATATTTT. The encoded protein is CASSASGQGSGNTIYF.

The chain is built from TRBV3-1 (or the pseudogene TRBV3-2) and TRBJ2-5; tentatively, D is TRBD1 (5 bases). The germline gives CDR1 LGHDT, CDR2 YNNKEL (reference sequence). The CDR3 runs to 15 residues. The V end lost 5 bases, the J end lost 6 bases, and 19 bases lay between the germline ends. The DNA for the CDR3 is TGTGCCAGCAGCTTACGCCAAGGGGTTGAACAGACCCAGTACTTC. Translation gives CASSLRQGVEQTQYF.

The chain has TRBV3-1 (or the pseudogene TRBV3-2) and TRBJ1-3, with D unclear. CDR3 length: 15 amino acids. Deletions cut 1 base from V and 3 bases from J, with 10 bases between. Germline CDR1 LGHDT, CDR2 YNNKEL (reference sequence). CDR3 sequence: CASSQGLRFGNTIYF. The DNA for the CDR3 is TGTGCCAGCAGCCAAGGATTGCGATTTGGAAACACCATATATTTT.

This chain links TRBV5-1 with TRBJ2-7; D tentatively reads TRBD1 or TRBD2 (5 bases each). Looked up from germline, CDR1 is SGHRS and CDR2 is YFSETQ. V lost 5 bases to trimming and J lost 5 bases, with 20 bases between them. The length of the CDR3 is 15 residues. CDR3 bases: TGCGCCAGCAGTCCTAACCCGGGACGTAAGGACGAGCAGTACTTC. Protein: CASSPNPGRKDEQYF.

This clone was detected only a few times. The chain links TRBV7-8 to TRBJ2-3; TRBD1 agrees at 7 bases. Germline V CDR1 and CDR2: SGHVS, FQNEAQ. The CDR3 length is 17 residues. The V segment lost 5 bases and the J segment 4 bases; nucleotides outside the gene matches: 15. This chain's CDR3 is CASSVRLRQGYSDTQYF. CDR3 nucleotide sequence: TGTGCCAGCAGCGTACGCCTAAGACAGGGTTATTCAGATACGCAGTATTTT.

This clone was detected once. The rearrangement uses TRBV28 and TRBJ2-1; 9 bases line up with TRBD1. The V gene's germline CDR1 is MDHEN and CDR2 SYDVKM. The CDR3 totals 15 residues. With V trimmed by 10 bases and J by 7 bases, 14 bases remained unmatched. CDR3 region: CAIRPRTGVRNEQFF. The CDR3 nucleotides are TGTGCCATCCGACCTCGGACAGGGGTTAGGAATGAGCAGTTCTTC.

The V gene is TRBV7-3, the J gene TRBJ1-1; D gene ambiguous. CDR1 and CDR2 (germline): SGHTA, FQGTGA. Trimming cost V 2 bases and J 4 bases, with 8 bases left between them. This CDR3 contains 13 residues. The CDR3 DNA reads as TGTGCCAGCAGCTTAGAAGGGTCCACTGAAGCTTTCTTT. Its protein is CASSLEGSTEAFF.

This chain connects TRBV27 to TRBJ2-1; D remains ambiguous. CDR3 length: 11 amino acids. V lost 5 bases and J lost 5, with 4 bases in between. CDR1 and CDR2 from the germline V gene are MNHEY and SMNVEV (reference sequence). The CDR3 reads CASSRNNEQFF. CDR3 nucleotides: TGTGCCAGCAGTCGTAACAATGAGCAGTTCTTC.